Reported below is one T cell receptor beta chain. Its antigen is not known. After removal of 7 bases from V and 8 bases from J, the junction contained 9 bases not matched to a gene. Germline CDR1 MGHDK, CDR2 SYGVNS. CDR3 length: 14 amino acids. The data were obtained in a study of cytomegalovirus exposure and HLA in healthy donors. As for the study in general: An earlier analysis found 120 million or so unique TCR beta sequences from about 190 million T cells. Findings and caveats of the study: Most TCR sequences were uncommon, yet certain public TCRs appeared in many donors. A few V segments could not be told apart, such as TRBV6-2 and TRBV6-3, and were left out. Earlier results showed most TCR beta V segments being productive about 87% or about 30% of the time.

Primers included in the PCR were 60 Vbeta and 13 Jbeta primers. Sequencing was performed with immunoSEQ multiplex PCR; in TCRdb, only in-frame clones are kept and a portion is missing. The sample lists around 70,000 clones; about 70% were seen once. The TCR sequence derives from a male donor in good health and CMV-seropositive. The V and J genes are TRBV25-1 and TRBJ2-3, with TRBD2 matching over 10 bases. Source material: PBMCs. The CDR3 is CASTTAGGRGTQYF. Here the CDR3 DNA reads TGTGCCAGCACCACAGCGGGAGGGCGGGGTACGCAGTATTTT.